The following is a T cell receptor beta chain sequence with its context. The target of this receptor is not known. Base qualities are not recorded, but no much larger clone differs from it by a single base. V is cut back by 4 bases and J by 2 bases, with 5 bases in the junction unmatched. CDR1 is given as SGHTA and CDR2 as FQGNSA, both from the germline V gene. The CDR3 covers 16 residues, taking in both the cysteine and the phenylalanine. The read is trimmed to its CDR3 DNA, 48 bases read in frame from base 1. For the CD8 naive samples, CD45RO-negative cells were positively selected for CCR7, yielding a CD45RA+CCR7+ population from which TemRA cells were excluded. The donors were healthy, HIV-negative adults who had no recently reported acute infections or vaccinations. Every donor was a Caucasian adult residing in Nashville, Tennessee, USA. Blood was collected by leukapheresis, and PBMCs were isolated by Ficoll-Histopaque density gradient centrifugation and then cryopreserved in liquid nitrogen vapor phase. Analytical flow cytometry was used to check the purity and quantity of every magnetically sorted T cell population. Each sorted fraction had its genomic DNA isolated and then quantified by UV absorbance on a Nanodrop 2000c.

This sample was taken from a study of shared clonotypes between healthy human individuals (TCRdb year 2020). As for the study more broadly: A few men and two women, aged 18 to 49 years, made up the cohort. Per donor, three plates each were used for CD4 naive and CD4 memory, two for CD8 naive, and one for CD8 memory. The study deeply sequenced blood TCR repertoires of 5 or 6 healthy adults to estimate repertoire size and the extent of clonotype sharing between individuals. Libraries were prepared and TCR repertoires were sequenced by different laboratories using diverse techniques, in order to increase sequencing depth and limit assay-specific biases. Between about 0.8 and 8.9 billion PBMCs per donor were obtained by leukapheresis. Overall study outcomes, separate from this receptor: Incomplete sequencing was indicated by rarefaction of sorted-subset datasets, despite the large sequencing depth. The small number of donors limited the genetic and exposure-history diversity represented. Across a few donors, roughly 5.1% of naive CD4, roughly 3.8% of naive CD8, 2.3% of memory CD4, and 0.4% of memory CD8 clonotypes were shared. Based on pairwise subsampling, the degree of clonotype sharing among donors was expected to be affected by sequencing depth. Compared with non-shared clonotypes, clonotypes shared by all four sorted-subset donors had higher generation probabilities. Estimated clonotype richness was generally larger for naive than for memory subsets. Sampling was limited to blood, and TCR repertoires in tissue likely differ from TCR repertoires in blood.

Using the deep immunoSEQ assay, multiplex PCR amplified TCR CDR3 regions from genomic DNA. Genomic DNA extracted from each cell subset was distributed evenly over all wells of several immunoSEQ 96-well plates, and each plate served as one replicate. For sorted subsets, each replicate PCR was loaded with roughly 190 ng genomic DNA, equivalent to about 30,000 T cell genomes. The purified libraries were quantified using a Qubit 3.0 fluorometer, sized with a Bioanalyzer 2100, and then quantified again using the KAPA Library Quantification kit. Each immunoSEQ 96-well plate was sequenced on its own single-read 150-cycle Illumina NextSeq 550 flow cell. Regarding the original processing steps: The immunoSEQ output contained only junctional sequences without quality scores, so filtering could not match that applied to full-length reads. To assign V/J genes and CDR3, sequences were annotated using PyIR, a Python wrapper for IgBLAST v1.9, with IMGT germline references. Reads were removed for weak V/J assignments (E-value above 1e-6), missing CDR3, stop codons, out-of-frame junctions, or ambiguous translated residues. V3J clonotypes were defined as sequences sharing the same inferred V gene, J gene, and CDR3 amino acid sequence. The percentage overlap between two repertoires was calculated by dividing the number of shared unique clonotypes by the size of the smaller repertoire. Three approaches were used to assess repertoire richness: RTK rarefaction, the Chao1 estimator, and Recon v2.1 estimates of unobserved clonotypes. For all TCRbeta clonotypes obtained by the gDNA method from a few donors, generation probabilities were computed with OLGA. The table was pulled from immuneACCESS by TCRdb, which kept in-frame rearrangements only. Such tables lose some clones; where checked, under half of the loss comes from unresolved V genes, and the rest has no known cause. Clone size and V and J calls were adopted from that table, with D and trimming inferred from the DNA. This sample has hundreds of thousands of clones in its table, and roughly 98% of those were observed once. Of the sample, 0.3% is held by the ten largest clones.

Input material: naive CD8+ T cells sorted from blood. The sample's cell subset or site label, decoded: CD45RA+CCR7+. The rearrangement joined TRBV7-2 to TRBJ2-7; the junction holds 13 bases that match TRBD2. The sequence was obtained from a man younger than 45 in good health. The CDR3 protein: CASSWGLAGITYEQYF. The nucleotide sequence is given as TGTGCCAGCAGCTGGGGACTAGCGGGGATTACCTACGAGCAGTACTTC. Reference TRBV7-2 and TRBJ2-7 proteins supply the regions before and after the CDR3; the full variable domain is: GAGVSQSPSNKVTEKGKDVELRCDPISGHTALYWYRQSLGQGLEFLIYFQGNSAPDKSGLPSDRFSAERTGGSVSTLTIQRTQQEDSAVYLCASSWGLAGITYEQYFGPGTRLTVT.